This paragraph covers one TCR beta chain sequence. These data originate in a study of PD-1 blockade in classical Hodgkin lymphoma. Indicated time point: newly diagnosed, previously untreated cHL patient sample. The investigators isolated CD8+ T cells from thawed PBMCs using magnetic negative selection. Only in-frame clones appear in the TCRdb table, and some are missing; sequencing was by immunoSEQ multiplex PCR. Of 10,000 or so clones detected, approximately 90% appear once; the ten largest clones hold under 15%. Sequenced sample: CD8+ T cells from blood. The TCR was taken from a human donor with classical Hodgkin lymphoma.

CDR3 residues: CSVELGRDYYEQYF. The CDR3 region has the DNA TGCAGCGTCGAGTTGGGCAGGGACTACTACGAGCAGTACTTC. This chain connects TRBV29-1 to TRBJ2-7; 7 bases align to TRBD2. Germline V lookup: CDR1 SQVTM, CDR2 ANQGSEA. Trimming removed 6 bases from V and 3 bases from J; junction bases left unmatched: 11. This CDR3 comprises 14 residues.